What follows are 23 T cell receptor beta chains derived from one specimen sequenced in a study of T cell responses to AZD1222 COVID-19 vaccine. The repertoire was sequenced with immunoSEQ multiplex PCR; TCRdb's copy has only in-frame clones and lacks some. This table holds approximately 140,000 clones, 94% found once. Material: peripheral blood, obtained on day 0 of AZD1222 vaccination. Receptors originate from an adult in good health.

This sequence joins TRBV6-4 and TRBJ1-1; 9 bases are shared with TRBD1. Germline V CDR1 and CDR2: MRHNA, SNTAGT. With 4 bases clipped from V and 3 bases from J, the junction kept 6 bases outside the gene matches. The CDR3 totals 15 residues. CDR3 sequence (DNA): TGTGCCAGCAGTGTAACAGGGGGCTCTTACACTGAAGCTTTCTTT. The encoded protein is CASSVTGGSYTEAFF.

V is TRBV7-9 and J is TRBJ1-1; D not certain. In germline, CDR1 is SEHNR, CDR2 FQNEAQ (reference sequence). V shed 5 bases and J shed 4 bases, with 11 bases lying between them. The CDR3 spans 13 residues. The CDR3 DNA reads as TGTGCCAGCAGCCATCAACTTGTCACTGAAGCTTTCTTT. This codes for CASSHQLVTEAFF.

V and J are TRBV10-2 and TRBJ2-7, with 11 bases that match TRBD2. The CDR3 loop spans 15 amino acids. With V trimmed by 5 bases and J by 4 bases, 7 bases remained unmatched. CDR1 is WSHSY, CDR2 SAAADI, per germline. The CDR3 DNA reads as TGCGCCAGCAGTCTAGCGGGGGGCGGATATTACGAGCAGTACGTC. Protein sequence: CASSLAGGGYYEQYV.

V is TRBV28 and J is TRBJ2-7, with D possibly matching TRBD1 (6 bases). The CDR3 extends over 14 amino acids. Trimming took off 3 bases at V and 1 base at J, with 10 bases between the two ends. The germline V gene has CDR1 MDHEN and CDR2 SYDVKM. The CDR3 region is CASSFLDRSYEQYV. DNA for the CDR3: TGTGCCAGCAGTTTTCTGGACAGATCCTACGAGCAGTACGTC.

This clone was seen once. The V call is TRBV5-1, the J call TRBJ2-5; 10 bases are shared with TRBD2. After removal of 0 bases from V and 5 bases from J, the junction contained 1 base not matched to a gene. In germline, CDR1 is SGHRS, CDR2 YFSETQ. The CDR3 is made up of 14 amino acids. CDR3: CASSLATSGETQYF. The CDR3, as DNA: TGCGCCAGCAGCTTGGCGACTAGCGGGGAGACCCAGTACTTC.

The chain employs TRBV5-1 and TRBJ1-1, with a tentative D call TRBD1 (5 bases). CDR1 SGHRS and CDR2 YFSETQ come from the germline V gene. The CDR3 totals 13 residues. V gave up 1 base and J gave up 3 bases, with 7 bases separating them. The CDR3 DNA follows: TGCGCCAGCAGCTTGCGGGGGGACACTGAAGCTTTCTTT. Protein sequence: CASSLRGDTEAFF.

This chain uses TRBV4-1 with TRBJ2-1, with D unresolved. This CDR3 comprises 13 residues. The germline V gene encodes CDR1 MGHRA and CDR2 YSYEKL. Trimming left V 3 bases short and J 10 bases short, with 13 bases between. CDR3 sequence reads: CASSQPNGDEQFF. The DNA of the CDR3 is TGCGCCAGCAGCCAGCCCAACGGTGACGAGCAGTTCTTC.

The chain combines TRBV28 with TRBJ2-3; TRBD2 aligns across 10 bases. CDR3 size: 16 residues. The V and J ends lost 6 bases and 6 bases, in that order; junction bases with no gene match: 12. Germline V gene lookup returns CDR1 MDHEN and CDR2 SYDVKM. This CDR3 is CASSRLHQLAGDTQYF. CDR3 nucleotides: TGTGCCAGCAGCAGGCTGCATCAACTAGCGGGGGATACGCAGTATTTT.

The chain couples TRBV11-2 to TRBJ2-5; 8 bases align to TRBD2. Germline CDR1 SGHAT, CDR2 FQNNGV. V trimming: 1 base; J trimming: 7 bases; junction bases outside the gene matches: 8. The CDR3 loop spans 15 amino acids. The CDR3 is CASSLVAGGLGTQYF. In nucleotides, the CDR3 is TGTGCCAGCAGCTTAGTGGCGGGAGGCTTAGGGACCCAGTACTTC.

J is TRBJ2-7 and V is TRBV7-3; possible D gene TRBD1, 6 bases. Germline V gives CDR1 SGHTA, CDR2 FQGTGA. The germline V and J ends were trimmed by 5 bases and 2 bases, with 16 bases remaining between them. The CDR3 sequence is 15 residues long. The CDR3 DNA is TGTGCCAGCAGCCACGGGACATGGGAGACCTACGAGCAGTACGTC. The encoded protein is CASSHGTWETYEQYV.

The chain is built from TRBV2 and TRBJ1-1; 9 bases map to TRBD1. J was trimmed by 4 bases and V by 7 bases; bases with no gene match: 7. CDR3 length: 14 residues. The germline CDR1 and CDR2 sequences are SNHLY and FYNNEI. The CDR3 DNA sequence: TGTGCCAGCACCCTACAGGGGGCTGCCACTGAAGCTTTCTTT. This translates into CASTLQGAATEAFF.

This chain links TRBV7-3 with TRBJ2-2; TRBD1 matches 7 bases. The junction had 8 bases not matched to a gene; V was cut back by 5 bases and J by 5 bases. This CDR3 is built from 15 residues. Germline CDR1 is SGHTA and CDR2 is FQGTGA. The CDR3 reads CASSETGVGTGELFF. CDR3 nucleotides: TGTGCCAGCAGCGAAACAGGGGTCGGAACCGGGGAGCTGTTTTTT. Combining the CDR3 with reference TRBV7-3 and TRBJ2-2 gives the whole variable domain GAGVSQTPSNKVTEKGKYVELRCDPISGHTALYWYRQSLGQGPEFLIYFQGTGAADDSGLPNDRFFAVRPEGSVSTLKIQRTERGDSAVYLCASSETGVGTGELFFGEGSRLTVL.

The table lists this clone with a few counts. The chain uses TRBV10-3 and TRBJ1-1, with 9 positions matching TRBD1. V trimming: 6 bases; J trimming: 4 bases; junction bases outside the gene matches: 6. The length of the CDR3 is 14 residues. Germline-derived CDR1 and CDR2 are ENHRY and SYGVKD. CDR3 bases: TGTGCCATCAGGGGGACAGGGCAAGGCACTGAAGCTTTCTTT. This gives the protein CAIRGTGQGTEAFF.

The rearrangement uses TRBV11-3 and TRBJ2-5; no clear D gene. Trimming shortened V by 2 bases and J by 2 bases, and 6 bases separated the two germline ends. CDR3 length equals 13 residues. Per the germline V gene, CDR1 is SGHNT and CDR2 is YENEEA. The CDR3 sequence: CASSLSRQETQYF. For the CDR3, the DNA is TGTGCCAGCAGCTTATCCCGACAAGAGACCCAGTACTTC.

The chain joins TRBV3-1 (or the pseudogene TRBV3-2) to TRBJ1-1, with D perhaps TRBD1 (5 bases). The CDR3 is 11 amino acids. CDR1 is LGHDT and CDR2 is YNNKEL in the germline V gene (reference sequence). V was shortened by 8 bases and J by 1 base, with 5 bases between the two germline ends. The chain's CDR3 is CASGTNTEAFF. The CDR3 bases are TGTGCCAGCGGGACGAACACTGAAGCTTTCTTT.

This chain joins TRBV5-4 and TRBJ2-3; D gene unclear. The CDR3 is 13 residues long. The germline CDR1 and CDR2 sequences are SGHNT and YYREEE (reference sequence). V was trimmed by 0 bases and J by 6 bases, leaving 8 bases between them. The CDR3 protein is CASSLVAIDTQYF. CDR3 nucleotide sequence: TGTGCCAGCAGCTTGGTGGCGATCGATACGCAGTATTTT.

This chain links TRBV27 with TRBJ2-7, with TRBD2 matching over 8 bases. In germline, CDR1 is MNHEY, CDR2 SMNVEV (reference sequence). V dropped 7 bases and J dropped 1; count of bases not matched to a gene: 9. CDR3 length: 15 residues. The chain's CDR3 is CASKFAGGTSYEQYV. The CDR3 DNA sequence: TGTGCCAGCAAGTTTGCGGGAGGCACTTCCTACGAGCAGTACGTC.

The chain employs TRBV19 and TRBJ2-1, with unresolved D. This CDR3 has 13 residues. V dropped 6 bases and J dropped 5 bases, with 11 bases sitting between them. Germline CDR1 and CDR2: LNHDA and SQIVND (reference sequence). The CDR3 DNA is TGTGCCAGTAGAATCGTTGGCCACAATGAGCAGTTCTTC. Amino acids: CASRIVGHNEQFF.

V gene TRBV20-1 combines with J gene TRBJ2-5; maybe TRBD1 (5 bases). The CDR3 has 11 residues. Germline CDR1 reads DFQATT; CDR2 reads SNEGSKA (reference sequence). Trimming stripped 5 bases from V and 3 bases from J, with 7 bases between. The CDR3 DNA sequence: TGCAGTGCTCCGACAGAAGAGACCCAGTACTTC. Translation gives CSAPTEETQYF.

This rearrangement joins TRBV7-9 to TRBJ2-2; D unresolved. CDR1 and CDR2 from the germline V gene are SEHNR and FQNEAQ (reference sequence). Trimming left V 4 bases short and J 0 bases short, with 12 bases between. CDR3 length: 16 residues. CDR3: CASSSVQPTNTGELFF. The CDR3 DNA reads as TGTGCCAGCAGCTCGGTTCAGCCAACGAACACCGGGGAGCTGTTTTTT.

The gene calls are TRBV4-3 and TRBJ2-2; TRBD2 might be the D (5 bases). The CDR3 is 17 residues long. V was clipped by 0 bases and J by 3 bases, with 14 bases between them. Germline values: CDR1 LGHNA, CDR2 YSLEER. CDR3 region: CASSQDWGVFDTGELFF. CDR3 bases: TGCGCCAGCAGCCAAGATTGGGGAGTATTCGACACCGGGGAGCTGTTTTTT.

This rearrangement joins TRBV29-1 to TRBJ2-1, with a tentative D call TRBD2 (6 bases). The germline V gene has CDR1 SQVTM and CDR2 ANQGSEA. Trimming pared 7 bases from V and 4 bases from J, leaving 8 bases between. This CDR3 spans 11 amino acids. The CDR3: CSGGLYNEQFF. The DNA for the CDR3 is TGCAGCGGCGGACTATACAATGAGCAGTTCTTC.

The CDR3 DNA sequence: TGTGCCAGCAGCTTATACCCTGACGGGCAAGAGACCCAGTACTTC. This encodes CASSLYPDGQETQYF. The chain uses TRBV7-9 and TRBJ2-5; D is unclear. Germline loops: CDR1 SEHNR, CDR2 FQNEAQ (reference sequence). The V and J ends lost 2 bases and 2 bases respectively, with 12 bases between them. The CDR3 loop spans 15 amino acids.